Below, 20 T cell receptor beta chains from the same sample are listed, as sequenced in a study of T-cell reconstitution after alpha-beta-depleted transplantation in children. TCRbeta library preparation incorporated unique molecular identifiers. TCRdb re-derived calls from the PCR reads in MiXCR, one entry per CDR3 protein. The table records approximately 210,000 distinct CDR3 sequences, approximately 15% of them present only once. This sample comprised PBMCs from the stem cell graft donor, obtained from the stem cell graft. These receptors all stem from a human donor who donated a stem cell graft to a child with acute lymphoblastic leukemia.

This clonotype has at least ten counts. The chain combines TRBV5-1 with TRBJ1-1, with a tentative D call TRBD1 (5 bases). Germline-derived CDR1 and CDR2 are SGHRS and YFSETQ. The CDR3 has 13 residues. V was clipped by 0 bases and J by 6 bases, with 9 bases between them. The DNA of the CDR3 is TGCGCCAGCAGCTTGGCGGGGGAAGCTGAAGCTTTCTTT. Translating gives CASSLAGEAEAFF.

This clonotype was seen many times. The V call is TRBV9, the J call TRBJ2-3, with D perhaps matching TRBD1 (6 bases). From germline, CDR1 is SGDLS and CDR2 YYNGEE. The CDR3 is 16 amino acids. Deletions cut 0 bases from V and 1 base from J, with 12 bases between. As DNA, the CDR3 is TGTGCCAGCAGCGTAGAACAGGGATTGGGCACAGATACGCAGTATTTT. This translates into CASSVEQGLGTDTQYF.

Ten or more counts support this clonotype. The V call is TRBV12-3 or TRBV12-4, the J call TRBJ2-7; no clear D gene. V was clipped by 3 bases and J by 3 bases, with 12 bases between them. This CDR3 comprises 14 residues. CDR3 sequence: CASSFSNAGYEQYF. The CDR3 DNA reads as TGTGCCAGCAGTTTCTCTAATGCTGGCTACGAGCAGTACTTC.

In its sample, this clonotype was seen many times. J is TRBJ2-1 and V is TRBV5-1, with 7 positions matching TRBD1. CDR1 SGHRS and CDR2 YFSETQ come from the germline V gene. J gave up 4 bases and V 4 bases, and 5 bases lay outside the gene matches. The length of the CDR3 is 14 residues. The CDR3 reads CASSEGQTYNEQFF. CDR3 coding DNA: TGCGCCAGCAGCGAGGGACAGACGTACAATGAGCAGTTCTTC.

The sample holds many counts of this clonotype. Here the CDR3 DNA reads TGTGCCAGCAGCTTGGACAGGGTAGTCGGGGAGCTGTTTTTT. Encoded protein: CASSLDRVVGELFF. This chain links TRBV5-5 with TRBJ2-2, with a tentative D call TRBD1 (6 bases). Trimming removed 0 bases from V and 7 bases from J, with 10 bases in between. This CDR3 has 14 amino acids. Germline CDR1 and CDR2: SGHKS and YYEKEE (reference sequence).

The chain couples TRBV28 to TRBJ1-5, with a weak D call TRBD1 (6 bases). Germline CDR1 is MDHEN and CDR2 is SYDVKM. V was shortened by 5 bases and J by 1 base, with 18 bases between the two germline ends. CDR3 size: 17 residues. The CDR3 is CASSPSLQGSSNQPQHF. The CDR3 coding sequence is TGTGCCAGCAGTCCCTCCCTACAGGGATCAAGCAATCAGCCCCAGCATTTT.

This clonotype occurred many times. The gene calls are TRBV29-1 and TRBJ1-2, with a possible D match to TRBD1 (5 bases). This CDR3 is 12 amino acids long. V lost 2 bases to trimming and J lost 8 bases, with 12 bases between them. Germline V gene sequence: CDR1 SQVTM, CDR2 ANQGSEA. The CDR3 is CSVEPTRVGYTF. For the CDR3, the DNA is TGCAGCGTTGAACCTACCAGGGTCGGCTACACCTTC.

This clonotype was seen a handful of times. This chain joins TRBV5-1 and TRBJ1-1; D gene ambiguous. Trimming took 3 bases from V and 7 from J, leaving 13 bases between them. The CDR3 consists of 13 residues. The germline V gene encodes CDR1 SGHRS and CDR2 YFSETQ. This CDR3 is CASSSEERLEAFF. In nucleotides, the CDR3 is TGCGCCAGCAGCTCTGAAGAGCGTCTTGAAGCTTTCTTT.

For this clonotype: Since a much larger clone is just one base distant, this may be a read error. The chain employs TRBV28 and TRBJ2-7; a weak D match, TRBD2 (5 bases). Trimming stripped 7 bases from V and 1 base from J, with 14 bases between. The CDR3 spans 14 residues. Looked up from germline, CDR1 is MDHEN and CDR2 is SYDVKM. The CDR3 protein is CASTPRGKSYEQYF. CDR3 in DNA: TGTGCCAGCACCCCGAGAGGGAAGTCCTACGAGCAGTACTTC.

The chain uses TRBV12-3 or TRBV12-4 and TRBJ1-2; D unresolved. The germline V and J ends were trimmed by 8 bases and 3 bases, with 13 bases remaining between them. The CDR3 contains 13 residues. The CDR3 protein is CASRPGLDYGYTF. CDR3 DNA: TGTGCCAGCCGACCGGGTCTGGACTATGGCTACACCTTC.

This clonotype showed up many times. The genes are TRBV28 and TRBJ2-7, with D possibly TRBD2 on 6 matching bases. The CDR3 is made up of 13 amino acids. Trimming took 5 bases from V and 5 from J, leaving 13 bases between them. Germline V gene sequence: CDR1 MDHEN, CDR2 SYDVKM. In nucleotides, the CDR3 is TGTGCCAGCAGTCTGACTAGGGTCGACGAGCAGTACTTC. Protein: CASSLTRVDEQYF.

This clonotype has a count of ten or more. This sequence joins TRBV10-3 and TRBJ1-2; D is unclear. V lost 7 bases and J 2 bases, leaving 11 bases between the germline ends. The CDR3 is made up of 13 amino acids. Germline loops: CDR1 ENHRY, CDR2 SYGVKD. In DNA form, the CDR3 reads TGTGCCATCACCCTGGAGGCAAACTATGGCTACACCTTC. It encodes CAITLEANYGYTF.

This clonotype was observed a few times. The rearrangement joins TRBV20-1 to TRBJ2-2, with 13 bases that match TRBD2. The CDR3 is 16 residues long. V gave up 5 bases and J gave up 5 bases; unmatched junction bases: 8. The germline V gene has CDR1 DFQATT and CDR2 SNEGSKA (reference sequence). CDR3 amino acids: CSAGPGLAGVTGELFF. CDR3 DNA: TGCAGTGCTGGACCCGGACTAGCGGGAGTTACCGGGGAGCTGTTTTTT.

This clonotype came up many times. The gene calls are TRBV24-1 and TRBJ1-1, with 9 nucleotides matching TRBD1. Germline values: CDR1 KGHDR, CDR2 SFDVKD. After removal of 6 bases from V and 1 base from J, the junction contained 5 bases not matched to a gene. The CDR3 runs 15 residues. CDR3 sequence: CATSKPGQGNTEAFF. The CDR3 coding sequence is TGTGCCACCAGTAAGCCGGGACAGGGGAACACTGAAGCTTTCTTT.

Ten or more counts support this clonotype. The chain is built from TRBV20-1 and TRBJ2-7, with D possibly matching TRBD2 (6 bases). CDR1 is DFQATT and CDR2 is SNEGSKA in the germline V gene (reference sequence). The CDR3 has 14 amino acids. V dropped 0 bases and J dropped 5 bases, with 14 bases sitting between them. CDR3 in amino acids: CSARDYGGKNEQYF. The CDR3 region has the DNA TGCAGTGCTAGAGATTACGGCGGGAAGAACGAGCAGTACTTC.

This clonotype has more than one count but fewer than ten. Sequence at one end of the junction differs from germline and may be a read error. This rearrangement joins TRBV12-3 or TRBV12-4 to TRBJ2-2; 12 nucleotides line up with TRBD2. This CDR3 region has 17 residues. CDR3 protein: CTSSPRLAGENTGELFF. The CDR3 bases are TGTACCAGCAGCCCGAGACTAGCGGGAGAGAACACCGGGGAGCTGTTTTTT.

This clonotype was found many times. This chain uses TRBV27 with TRBJ2-7; unclear D gene. Germline V gene sequence: CDR1 MNHEY, CDR2 SMNVEV (reference sequence). The CDR3 is made up of 15 amino acids. The germline V and J ends were trimmed by 5 bases and 3 bases, with 17 bases remaining between them. CDR3 DNA: TGTGCCAGCAGTCGCGGACGAGCGAGCATCTACGAGCAGTACTTC. Protein product: CASSRGRASIYEQYF.

In this sample, this clonotype turned up a few times. CDR3 loop: CASSSPGTSGNHIAKNIQYF. The DNA of the CDR3 is TGTGCCAGCAGTTCCCCGGGGACTAGCGGGAATCATATAGCCAAAAACATTCAGTACTTC. V is TRBV25-1 and J is TRBJ2-4; the match to TRBD2 covers 13 bases. J gave up 0 bases and V 5 bases, and 13 bases lay outside the gene matches. Germline V gives CDR1 MGHDK, CDR2 SYGVNS. The CDR3 consists of 20 residues.

This clonotype was found many times. The chain uses TRBV7-9 and TRBJ1-3; D is possibly TRBD1 (5 bases). V was trimmed by 5 bases and J by 0 bases, leaving 14 bases between them. The germline V gene has CDR1 SEHNR and CDR2 FQNEAQ (reference sequence). This CDR3 is built from 16 residues. The CDR3 sequence is CASSQGSGASGNTIYF. DNA for the CDR3: TGTGCCAGCAGCCAGGGTTCGGGTGCCTCTGGAAACACCATATATTTT.

This clonotype was counted ten times or more. The chain uses TRBV12-3 or TRBV12-4 and TRBJ2-4; D perhaps matches TRBD1 (5 bases). CDR3 size: 17 residues. V shed 4 bases and J shed 5 bases, with 21 bases lying between them. CDR3 in amino acids: CASSYTMAGRGQNIQYF. CDR3 DNA: TGTGCCAGCAGTTATACAATGGCAGGGCGAGGCCAAAACATTCAGTACTTC.